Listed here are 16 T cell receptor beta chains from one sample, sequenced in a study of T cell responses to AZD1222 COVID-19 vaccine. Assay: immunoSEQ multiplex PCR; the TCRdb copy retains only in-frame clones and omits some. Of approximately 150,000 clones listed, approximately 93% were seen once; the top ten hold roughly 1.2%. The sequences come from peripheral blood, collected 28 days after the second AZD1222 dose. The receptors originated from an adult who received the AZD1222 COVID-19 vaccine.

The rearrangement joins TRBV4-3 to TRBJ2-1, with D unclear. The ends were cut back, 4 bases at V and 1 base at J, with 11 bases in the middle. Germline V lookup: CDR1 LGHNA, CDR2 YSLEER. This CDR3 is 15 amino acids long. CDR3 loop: CASSPSRRSYNEQFF. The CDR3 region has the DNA TGCGCCAGCAGCCCATCTAGGAGATCCTACAATGAGCAGTTCTTC.

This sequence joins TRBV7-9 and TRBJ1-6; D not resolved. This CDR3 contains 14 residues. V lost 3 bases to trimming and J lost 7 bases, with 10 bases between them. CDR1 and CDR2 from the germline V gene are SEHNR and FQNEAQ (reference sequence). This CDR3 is CASSFPGENSPLHF. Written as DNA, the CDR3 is TGTGCCAGCAGCTTCCCAGGAGAAAATTCACCCCTCCACTTT.

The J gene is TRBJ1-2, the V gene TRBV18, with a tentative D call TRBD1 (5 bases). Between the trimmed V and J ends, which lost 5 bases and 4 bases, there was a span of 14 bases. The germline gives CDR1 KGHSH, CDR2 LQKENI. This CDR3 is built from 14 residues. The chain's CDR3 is CASSRVGGSYGYTF. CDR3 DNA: TGTGCCAGCTCAAGGGTCGGGGGGTCCTATGGCTACACCTTC. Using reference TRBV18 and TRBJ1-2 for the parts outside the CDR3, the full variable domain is NAGVMQNPRHLVRRRGQEARLRCSPMKGHSHVYWYRQLPEEGLKFMVYLQKENIIDESGMPKERFSAEFPKEGPSILRIQQVVRGDSAAYFCASSRVGGSYGYTFGSGTRLTVV.

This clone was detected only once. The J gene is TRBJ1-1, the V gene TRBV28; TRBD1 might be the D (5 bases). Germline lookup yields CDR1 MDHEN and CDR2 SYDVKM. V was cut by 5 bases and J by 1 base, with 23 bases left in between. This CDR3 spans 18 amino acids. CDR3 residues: CASSPRTSGTSGNTEAFF. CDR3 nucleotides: TGTGCCAGCAGTCCCCGCACCTCCGGGACCTCGGGGAACACTGAAGCTTTCTTT.

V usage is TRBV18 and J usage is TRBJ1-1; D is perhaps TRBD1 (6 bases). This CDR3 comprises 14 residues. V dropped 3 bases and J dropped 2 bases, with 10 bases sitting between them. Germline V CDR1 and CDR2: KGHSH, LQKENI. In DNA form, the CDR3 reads TGTGCCAGCTCACCCGGACAGAAAAACACTGAAGCTTTCTTT. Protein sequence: CASSPGQKNTEAFF.

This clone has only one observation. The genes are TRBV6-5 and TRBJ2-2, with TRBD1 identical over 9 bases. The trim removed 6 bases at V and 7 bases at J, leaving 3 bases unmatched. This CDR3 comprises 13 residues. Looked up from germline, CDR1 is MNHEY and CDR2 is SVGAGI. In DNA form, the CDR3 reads TGTGCCAGCAGACAGGGGGCCGGCGGGGAGCTGTTTTTT. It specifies CASRQGAGGELFF.

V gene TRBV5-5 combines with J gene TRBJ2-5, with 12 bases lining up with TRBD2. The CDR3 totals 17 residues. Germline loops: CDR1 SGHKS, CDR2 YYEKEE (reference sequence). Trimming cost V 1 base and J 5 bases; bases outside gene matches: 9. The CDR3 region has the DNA TGTGCCAGCAGCTTGTGGTCCCGCACTAGCGGGAGGGAGACCCAGTACTTC. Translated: CASSLWSRTSGRETQYF.

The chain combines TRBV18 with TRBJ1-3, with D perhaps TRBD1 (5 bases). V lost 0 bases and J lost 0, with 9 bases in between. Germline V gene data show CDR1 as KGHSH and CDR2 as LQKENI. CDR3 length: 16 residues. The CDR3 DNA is TGTGCCAGCTCACCACCGGGACGGAGCTCTGGAAACACCATATATTTT. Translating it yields CASSPPGRSSGNTIYF.

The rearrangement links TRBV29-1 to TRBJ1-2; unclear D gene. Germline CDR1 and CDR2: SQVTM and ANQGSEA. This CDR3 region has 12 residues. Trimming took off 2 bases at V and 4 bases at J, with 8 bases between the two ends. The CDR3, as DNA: TGCAGCGTTGAAAGGTCTGTCTATGGCTACACCTTC. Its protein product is CSVERSVYGYTF. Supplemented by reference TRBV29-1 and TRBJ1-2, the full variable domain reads SAVISQKPSRDICQRGTSLTIQCQVDSQVTMMFWYRQQPGQSLTLIATANQGSEATYESGFVIDKFPISRPNLTFSTLTVSNMSPEDSSIYLCSVERSVYGYTFGSGTRLTVV.

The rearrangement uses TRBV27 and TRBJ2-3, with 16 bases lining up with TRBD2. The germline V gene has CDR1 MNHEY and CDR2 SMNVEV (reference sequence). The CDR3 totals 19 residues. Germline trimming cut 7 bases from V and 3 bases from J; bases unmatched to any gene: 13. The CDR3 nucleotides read TGTGCCAGCACCCTTCACCCGGGACTAGCGGGGGGGCCAACAGATACGCAGTATTTT. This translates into CASTLHPGLAGGPTDTQYF.

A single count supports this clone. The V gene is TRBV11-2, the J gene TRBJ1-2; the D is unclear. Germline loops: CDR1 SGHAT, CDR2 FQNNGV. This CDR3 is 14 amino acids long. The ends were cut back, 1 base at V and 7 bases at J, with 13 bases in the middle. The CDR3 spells CASSLAFAGVGYTF. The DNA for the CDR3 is TGTGCCAGCAGCTTAGCTTTCGCCGGGGTTGGCTACACCTTC.

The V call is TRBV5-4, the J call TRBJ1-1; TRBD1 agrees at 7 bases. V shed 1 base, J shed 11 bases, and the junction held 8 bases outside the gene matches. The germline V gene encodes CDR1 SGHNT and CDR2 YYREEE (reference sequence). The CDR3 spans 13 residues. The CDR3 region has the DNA TGTGCCAGCAGCTTGAAAGGGGGCCGGTCGGCTTTCTTT. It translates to CASSLKGGRSAFF. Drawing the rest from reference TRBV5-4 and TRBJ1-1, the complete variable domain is ETGVTQSPTHLIKTRGQQVTLRCSSQSGHNTVSWYQQALGQGPQFIFQYYREEENGRGNFPPRFSGLQFPNYSSELNVNALELDDSALYLCASSLKGGRSAFFGQGTRLTVV.

Here the CDR3 DNA reads TGTGCCAGCAGCGGAGCGGGACAGGGCTCCTACAATGAGCAGTTCTTC. Translation: CASSGAGQGSYNEQFF. The chain links TRBV9 to TRBJ2-1; TRBD1 aligns across 9 bases. Germline assignment: CDR1 SGDLS and CDR2 YYNGEE. This CDR3 is built from 16 residues. V shed 3 bases, J shed 0 bases, and the junction held 4 bases outside the gene matches. The variable domain in full, with the rest retrieved from reference TRBV9 and TRBJ2-1, is DSGVTQTPKHLITATGQRVTLRCSPRSGDLSVYWYQQSLDQGLQFLIQYYNGEERAKGNILERFSAQQFPDLHSELNLSSLELGDSALYFCASSGAGQGSYNEQFFGPGTRLTVL.

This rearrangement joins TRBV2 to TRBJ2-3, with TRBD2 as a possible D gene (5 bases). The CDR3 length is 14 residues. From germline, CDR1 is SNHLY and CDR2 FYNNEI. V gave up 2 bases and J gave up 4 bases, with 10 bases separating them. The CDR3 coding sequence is TGTGCCAGCAGTGAAACTAGTTATGCAGATACGCAGTATTTT. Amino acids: CASSETSYADTQYF.

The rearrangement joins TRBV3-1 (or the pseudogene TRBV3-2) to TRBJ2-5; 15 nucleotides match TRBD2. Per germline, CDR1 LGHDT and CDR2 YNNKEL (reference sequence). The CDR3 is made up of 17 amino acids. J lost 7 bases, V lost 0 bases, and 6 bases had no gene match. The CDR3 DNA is TGTGCCAGCAGCCAAGAACGGACTAGCGGGAGGGCTTTGACCCAGTACTTC. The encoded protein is CASSQERTSGRALTQYF.

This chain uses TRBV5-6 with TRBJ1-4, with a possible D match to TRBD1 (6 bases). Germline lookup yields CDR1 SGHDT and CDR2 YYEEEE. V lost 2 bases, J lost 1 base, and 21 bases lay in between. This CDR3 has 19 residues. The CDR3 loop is CASSFDLPGVGRTNEKLFF. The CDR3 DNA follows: TGTGCCAGCAGCTTTGATCTACCAGGGGTCGGGAGAACTAATGAAAAACTGTTTTTT.